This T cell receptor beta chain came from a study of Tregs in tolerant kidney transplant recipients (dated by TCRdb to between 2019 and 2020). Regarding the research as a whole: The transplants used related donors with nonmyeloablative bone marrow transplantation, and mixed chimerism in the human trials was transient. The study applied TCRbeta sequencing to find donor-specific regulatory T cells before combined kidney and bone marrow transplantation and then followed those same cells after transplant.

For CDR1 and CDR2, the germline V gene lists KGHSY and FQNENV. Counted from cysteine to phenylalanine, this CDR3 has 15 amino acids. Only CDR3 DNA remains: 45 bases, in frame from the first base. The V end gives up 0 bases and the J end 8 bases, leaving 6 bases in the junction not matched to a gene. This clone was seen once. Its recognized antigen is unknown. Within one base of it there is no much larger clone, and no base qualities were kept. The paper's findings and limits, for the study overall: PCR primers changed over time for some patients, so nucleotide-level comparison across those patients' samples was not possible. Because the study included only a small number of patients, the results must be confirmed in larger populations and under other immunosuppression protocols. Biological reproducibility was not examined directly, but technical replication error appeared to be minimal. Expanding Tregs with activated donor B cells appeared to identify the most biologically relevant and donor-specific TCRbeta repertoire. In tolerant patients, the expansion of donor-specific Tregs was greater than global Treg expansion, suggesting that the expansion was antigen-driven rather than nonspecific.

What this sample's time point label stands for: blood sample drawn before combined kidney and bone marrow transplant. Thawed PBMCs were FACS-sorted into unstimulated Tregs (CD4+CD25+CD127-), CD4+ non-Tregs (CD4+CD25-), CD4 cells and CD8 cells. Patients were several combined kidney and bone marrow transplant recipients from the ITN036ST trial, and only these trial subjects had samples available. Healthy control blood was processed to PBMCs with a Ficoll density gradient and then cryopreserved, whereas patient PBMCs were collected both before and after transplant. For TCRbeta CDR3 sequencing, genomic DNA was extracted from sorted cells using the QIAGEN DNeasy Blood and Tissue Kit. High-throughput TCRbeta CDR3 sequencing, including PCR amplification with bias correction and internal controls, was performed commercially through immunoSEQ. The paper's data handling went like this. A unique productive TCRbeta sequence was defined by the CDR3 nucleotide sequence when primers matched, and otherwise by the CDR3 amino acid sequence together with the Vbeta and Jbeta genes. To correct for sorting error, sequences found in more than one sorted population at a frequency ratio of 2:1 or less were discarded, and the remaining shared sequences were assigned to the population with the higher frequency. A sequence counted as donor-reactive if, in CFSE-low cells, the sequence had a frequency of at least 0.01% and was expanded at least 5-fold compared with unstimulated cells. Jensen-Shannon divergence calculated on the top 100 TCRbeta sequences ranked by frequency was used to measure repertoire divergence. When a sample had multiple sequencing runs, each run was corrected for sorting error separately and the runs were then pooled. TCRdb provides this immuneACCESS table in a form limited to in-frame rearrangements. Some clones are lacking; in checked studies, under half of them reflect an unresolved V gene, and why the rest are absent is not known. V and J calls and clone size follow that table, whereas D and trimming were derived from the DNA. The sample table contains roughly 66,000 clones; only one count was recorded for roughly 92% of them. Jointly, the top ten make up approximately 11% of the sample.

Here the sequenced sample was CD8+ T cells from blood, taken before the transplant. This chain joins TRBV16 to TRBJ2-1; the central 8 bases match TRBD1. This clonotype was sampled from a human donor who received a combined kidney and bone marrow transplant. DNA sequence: TGTGCCAGCAGCCAATCTCCAGGGGGCATCGATGAGCAGTTCTTC. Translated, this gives CASSQSPGGIDEQFF.